This is a list of T cell receptor beta chains from one sample in a study of shared clonotypes between healthy human individuals. Produced via immunoSEQ multiplex PCR; TCRdb's table is partial and in-frame only. The top ten clones hold approximately 0.9% of a sample with around 1,000,000 clones, approximately 80% of them seen once. The source material was memory CD4+ T cells from PBMCs. The origin of the receptors is a young man in good health. Some clones in this sample may be carry-over from other donors' samples. Each CDR3 is given with its conserved first and last residue. D genes are given only for firm matches. Some rows have no size entry. The others give once, few or many, or a class for an expanded clone.

TRBJ1-5	few	TRBV7-9	.	CASSNQQGPQHF	TGTGCCAGCAGCAACCAACAGGGGCCCCAGCATTTT
TRBJ2-2	once	TRBV14	TRBD1	CASSQVGTAHTGELFF	TGTGCCAGCAGCCAAGTGGGGACAGCTCACACCGGGGAGCTGTTTTTT
TRBJ2-2	.	TRBV14	.	CASSRNSGNTGELFF	TGTGCCAGCAGCCGAAACTCTGGGAACACCGGGGAGCTGTTTTTT
TRBJ2-4	.	TRBV28	.	CASTTRGLSMLYF	TGTGCCAGCACTACCCGGGGGCTAAGCATGCTGTACTTC
TRBJ2-1	.	TRBV9	.	CASSDGSERRIYNEQFF	TGTGCCAGCAGCGACGGAAGTGAAAGACGGATCTACAATGAGCAGTTCTTC
TRBJ1-4	.	TRBV5-1	TRBD1	CASREGTGSASALFF	TGCGCCAGCAGGGAGGGGACAGGATCAGCTTCGGCCTTGTTTTTT
TRBJ2-1	.	TRBV4-2	TRBD2	CASSPGEGSSYNEQFF	TGTGCCAGCAGCCCCGGGGAGGGGAGCTCCTACAATGAGCAGTTCTTC
TRBJ1-2	.	TRBV29-1	.	CSVVGGYGYTF	TGCAGCGTTGTGGGAGGGTATGGCTACACCTTC
TRBJ1-4	.	TRBV5-6	.	CASSLIQTTNEKLFF	TGTGCCAGCAGCTTGATCCAGACAACTAATGAAAAACTGTTTTTT
TRBJ2-3	.	TRBV18	.	CASSTYRDRSTDTQYF	TGTGCCAGCTCAACCTACCGGGACCGAAGCACAGATACGCAGTATTTT
TRBJ1-3	.	TRBV4-2	.	CASSRDARDGNSGNTIYF	TGTGCCAGCAGCCGAGATGCCCGGGACGGAAACTCTGGAAACACCATATATTTT
TRBJ2-5	.	TRBV19	TRBD1	CASSTGTGLETQYF	TGTGCCAGTAGTACTGGGACAGGGCTAGAGACCCAGTACTTC
TRBJ2-6	once	TRBV19	.	CASSSGNGANVLTF	TGTGCCAGTAGTTCAGGAAATGGGGCCAACGTCCTGACTTTC
TRBJ1-5	.	TRBV4-1	.	CASSQDLSPFGNGQPQHF	.
TRBJ1-1	.	TRBV2	.	CASSGEVRGVTGAFF	TGTGCCAGCAGTGGTGAAGTTAGGGGTGTCACCGGAGCTTTCTTT
TRBJ1-1	.	TRBV5-1	.	CASSLAPNTEAFF	TGCGCCAGCAGCTTGGCCCCTAACACTGAAGCTTTCTTT
TRBJ2-7	.	TRBV29-1	TRBD1	CSAAKGQNYEQYF	TGCAGCGCCGCCAAGGGACAGAACTACGAGCAGTACTTC
TRBJ1-2	.	TRBV5-4	.	CASSPPQGDNYGYTF	TGTGCCAGCAGCCCGCCCCAGGGAGATAACTATGGCTACACCTTC